This TCR beta chain stems from a study of blood T cell repertoires in COVID-19. Germline CDR1 and CDR2: LGHNA and YNFKEQ. The CDR3 has 18 residues. V lost 0 bases to trimming and J lost 4 bases; unmatched junction nucleotides: 11. Authors' methods: Counts of nucleated cells, estimated from reference gene primer amplification, were obtained. Repertoires were generated with immunoSEQ multiplex PCR, while TCRdb's copy carries only in-frame clones and drops some. The V and J calls and clone size are taken from that table; D and trimming were inferred from the DNA. The table includes about 240,000 clones, about nine tenths detected once. The table lists this clone with a count of one.

The chain carries TRBV4-2 and TRBJ2-5; 10 bases agree with TRBD2. This clonotype was obtained from a man aged 55 to 69 who had recovered from COVID-19. The sequenced sample consisted of peripheral blood. The CDR3 nucleotides are TGTGCCAGCAGCCAAGATCGGGTCCAAGCGGGGGGGTTAGAGACCCAGTACTTC. As protein: CASSQDRVQAGGLETQYF.